Presented here are 5 T cell receptor beta chains from one specimen sequenced in a study of cytomegalovirus exposure and HLA in healthy donors. PCR amplification relied on 60 Vbeta primers (plus 13 Jbeta primers). Produced via immunoSEQ multiplex PCR; TCRdb's table is partial and in-frame only. The sample holds over 90,000 clones, approximately 66% seen once. The source material was PBMCs. These receptors all stem from a woman between 45 and 60 years old in good health and CMV-seronegative.

This clone was counted a single time. The chain is built from TRBV7-6 and TRBJ1-3; 8 bases map to TRBD1. The CDR3 consists of 18 residues. Per the germline V gene, CDR1 is SGHVS and CDR2 is FNYEAQ. V shed 5 bases, J shed 0 bases, and the junction held 12 bases outside the gene matches. CDR3 nucleotides: TGTGCCAGCAGCCCCCTACCCGGGACAGGACACTCTGGAAACACCATATATTTT. This gives the protein CASSPLPGTGHSGNTIYF. The full variable domain, with the rest looked up from reference TRBV7-6 and TRBJ1-3, is GAGVSQSPRYKVTKRGQDVALRCDPISGHVSLYWYRQALGQGPEFLTYFNYEAQQDKSGLPNDRFSAERPEGSISTLTIQRTEQRDSAMYRCASSPLPGTGHSGNTIYFGEGSWLTVV.

On this clone itself: Mismatch with germline at one junction end may stem from a read error. Other DNA sequences of this sample code for an identical CDR3. This rearrangement joins TRBV7-2 to TRBJ1-2; D not certain. CDR1 is SGHTA, CDR2 FQGNSA, per germline. This CDR3 is built from 13 residues. The CDR3 DNA reads TGTGCCAGCAGCGCCGGTCGAACCTATGGTTACACCTTC. Translation: CASSAGRTYGYTF.

This chain connects TRBV2 to TRBJ2-7, with TRBD1 matching over 9 bases. Germline V gives CDR1 SNHLY, CDR2 FYNNEI. Trimming cost V 5 bases and J 5 bases; bases outside gene matches: 7. The length of the CDR3 is 14 residues. CDR3 DNA sequence: TGTGCCAGCAGTTCACAGGGGGCGCGTGACGAGCAGTACTTC. Its protein product is CASSSQGARDEQYF.

The V gene is TRBV9, the J gene TRBJ2-3, with a tentative D call TRBD1 (6 bases). The germline V and J ends were trimmed by 3 bases and 5 bases, with 19 bases remaining between them. The CDR3 spans 16 residues. CDR1 is SGDLS, CDR2 YYNGEE, per germline. The CDR3 protein is CASSDNTGTILDTQYF. The CDR3 DNA reads as TGTGCCAGCAGCGACAACACCGGGACAATCCTAGATACGCAGTATTTT.

This sequence joins TRBV28 and TRBJ1-5; TRBD1 matches 8 bases. There are 15 residues in the CDR3. Trimming cost V 3 bases and J 7 bases; bases outside gene matches: 8. The germline CDR1 and CDR2 sequences are MDHEN and SYDVKM. In DNA, the CDR3 is TGTGCCAGCAGTTTCAGGGGGCGGGGGTACCAGCCCCAGCATTTT. Residues: CASSFRGRGYQPQHF.